This T cell receptor beta chain was identified during a study of blood T cell repertoires in COVID-19 (dated by TCRdb to the early 2020s). Notes on the research overall: The collaborator samples originated in the United States, Italy and Spain and spanned the acute and convalescent phases of COVID-19. The material from the prospective study consisted of cDNA or gDNA derived from T cells, B-cell-depleted T cells, or PBMCs. Deeply sampled blood TCRbeta repertoires from subjects exposed to, actively infected with, or recovered from COVID-19 were included in the dataset. A freely available public database, intended as a resource for researchers studying the immune response to SARS-CoV-2, is where the repertoires were released. Samples were obtained from the ongoing ImmuneRACE study (first 160 participants) and from about 1,300 subjects provided by 6 global collaborators. Sample metadata almost always included a de-identified subject ID, COVID-19 status, age in years and sex. Where available, HLA class I and class II types were taken from metadata supplied by the sample provider and were not determined by assay-based typing.

TCRbeta CDR3 regions were amplified from genomic DNA using the immunoSEQ Assay, a bias-controlled multiplex PCR. Processing in the source paper ran as follows. The number of nucleated cells in each sample was estimated by amplification of reference gene primers within the assay. Sequence reads were collapsed and filtered to measure the absolute abundance of every unique TCRbeta CDR3 rearrangement. Productive Simpson clonality was computed per sample as the square root of Simpson's diversity index over productive rearrangements. As stored in TCRdb, this immuneACCESS dataset retains in-frame rearrangements with V and J assigned. A fraction of the clones does not appear; measured against another copy, unresolved V genes explain less than half of the discrepancy, and the remainder lacks a known reason. V and J calls plus clone size are reproduced from that table; the DNA served to infer D and trimming. The sample yields more than 200,000 clones; roughly 84% were counted once. Of the sample, approximately 4% falls within the top ten clones.

Concerning this clone itself: Its antigen is still unknown. No base quality information exists; no much larger clone differs at one position.

The collaborating institutions used their own protocols to collect whole blood in K2EDTA tubes. For TCRbeta analysis, collaborator samples were shipped as frozen whole blood, as isolated PBMCs, or as DNA extracted from either sample type. From a lookup of the germline V gene, CDR1 and CDR2 are SQVTM and ANQGSEA. The V and J ends are trimmed by 7 bases and 4 bases, leaving 16 bases between them. The cysteine opens and the phenylalanine closes a CDR3 of 13 amino acids. Left in the record is the CDR3 DNA by itself, 39 bases read in frame from the first base. Summary of the overall study and its limitations: The quantity of clinical and demographic metadata differed by source and by participant and was supplied without curation.

This receptor was taken from a man aged 55 to 70 with acute or convalescent COVID-19. Material: peripheral blood. The chain joins TRBV29-1 to TRBJ1-2; perhaps TRBD1 is the D gene, with 6 bases matching. CDR3 sequence: CSATHRASYGYTF. The DNA sequence is given as TGCAGCGCGACACACAGGGCCTCCTATGGCTACACCTTC.